Each of the 9 T cell receptor beta chains below was sequenced from the same sample in a study of technical replicates of blood from a few donors. Sequenced by immunoSEQ multiplex PCR; TCRdb stores in-frame clones only, minus some. This sample yields tens of thousands of clones, of which around 97% are seen a single time; roughly 0.3% belongs to the top ten. The sequenced sample consisted of T cells isolated from PBMCs. All receptors derive from a human donor in good health.

The chain is built from TRBV29-1 and TRBJ2-1, with D possibly being TRBD2 (5 bases). V lost 8 bases and J 5 bases, leaving 19 bases between the germline ends. Looked up from germline, CDR1 is SQVTM and CDR2 is ANQGSEA. The CDR3 sequence is 14 residues long. CDR3 sequence (DNA): TGCAGCCTCATTTTGCGAGTAGCGCACAATGAGCAGTTCTTC. This translates into CSLILRVAHNEQFF.

The chain combines TRBV19 with TRBJ1-1; D is perhaps TRBD1 (5 bases). Germline CDR1 is LNHDA and CDR2 is SQIVND (reference sequence). The CDR3 runs 14 residues. Trimming stripped 7 bases from V and 3 bases from J, with 15 bases between. CDR3 loop: CASIRRRDDTEAFF. CDR3 coding DNA: TGTGCCAGTATCAGGAGGCGGGACGACACTGAAGCTTTCTTT.

V gene TRBV29-1 combines with J gene TRBJ2-1; 9 bases are shared with TRBD2. In germline, CDR1 is SQVTM, CDR2 ANQGSEA. The CDR3 totals 13 residues. V shed 3 bases, J shed 5 bases, and the junction held 2 bases outside the gene matches. Here the CDR3 reads CSVDIAGDNEQFF. CDR3 bases: TGCAGCGTTGACATAGCGGGAGACAATGAGCAGTTCTTC.

The chain recombines TRBV7-9 with TRBJ2-1; no reliable D call. Germline CDR1 and CDR2: SEHNR and FQNEAQ (reference sequence). The CDR3 length is 13 residues. The ends were cut back, 1 base at V and 5 bases at J, with 6 bases in the middle. This chain's CDR3 is CASSLGRDNEQFF. The CDR3 DNA reads as TGTGCCAGCAGCTTAGGTCGGGACAATGAGCAGTTCTTC.

The V gene is TRBV10-2, the J gene TRBJ2-7, with D possibly matching TRBD2 (6 bases). The germline gives CDR1 WSHSY, CDR2 SAAADI. This CDR3 region has 12 residues. The V gene lost 6 bases and the J gene lost 3 bases, with 9 bases spanning the gap. CDR3 amino acids: CASSRDFYEQYF. The CDR3 bases are TGCGCCAGCAGCCGGGACTTCTACGAGCAGTACTTC.

The chain is built from TRBV6-5 and TRBJ2-7; D remains unclear. The germline CDR1 and CDR2 sequences are MNHEY and SVGAGI. V gave up 2 bases and J gave up 5 bases, with 10 bases separating them. The CDR3 sequence is 13 residues long. The CDR3 DNA reads TGTGCCAGCAGTTACACGAATCAGGACGAGCAGTACTTC. Protein product: CASSYTNQDEQYF.

V and J are TRBV10-2 and TRBJ1-5, with TRBD1 matching 11 bases. CDR3 size: 17 residues. Germline V gene lookup returns CDR1 WSHSY and CDR2 SAAADI. The trim removed 4 bases at V and 4 bases at J, leaving 9 bases unmatched. The CDR3 spells CASSGNRDRGLNQPQHF. CDR3 bases: TGCGCCAGCAGTGGTAACCGGGACAGGGGGTTGAATCAGCCCCAGCATTTT.

The chain joins TRBV27 to TRBJ2-3, with D possibly TRBD2 on 6 matching bases. Germline V gene sequence: CDR1 MNHEY, CDR2 SMNVEV (reference sequence). V lost 7 bases, J lost 2 bases, and 13 bases lay in between. There are 14 residues in the CDR3. The CDR3: CASMFAGLTDTQYF. In nucleotides, the CDR3 is TGTGCCAGCATGTTTGCGGGACTCACAGATACGCAGTATTTT.

The rearrangement joins TRBV27 to TRBJ2-5; weak D call: TRBD1 (5 bases). Trimming removed 2 bases at V and 5 bases at J, with 15 bases between. The CDR3 is made up of 15 amino acids. CDR1 and CDR2 from the germline V gene are MNHEY and SMNVEV (reference sequence). For the CDR3, the DNA is TGTGCCAGCAGTTTAGTGGCAGGGTCCCTGGAGACCCAGTACTTC. Amino acid sequence: CASSLVAGSLETQYF.